Each of the 9 T cell receptor beta chains below was sequenced from the same sample in a study of vaccination and CD4 T cells after COVID-19. Indicated treatment: roughly 11-day PBMC culture with coronavirus spike peptide pools or control peptides (ViraFEST assay). An Oncomine TCR Beta short-read assay was used to sequence the DNA from cultured CD4+ T cells. MiXCR, run by TCRdb on the PCR reads, gives a single entry per CDR3 protein. This table holds about 15,000 distinct CDR3 sequences, roughly 45% found once. These receptors lack a known antigen. Specimen: CD4+ T cells from blood, cultured in vitro, collected before SARS-CoV-2 vaccination. All receptors derive from a human donor who had recovered from COVID-19.

The chain employs TRBV30 and TRBJ2-3; D not resolved. The germline V gene has CDR1 GTSNPN and CDR2 SVGIG (reference sequence). This CDR3 is built from 11 residues. V was trimmed by 0 bases and J by 5 bases, leaving 3 bases between them. CDR3 sequence reads: CAWSVVDTQYF. CDR3 DNA: TGTGCCTGGAGTGTTGTAGATACGCAGTATTTT.

V is TRBV18 and J is TRBJ2-3, with 9 bases that match TRBD2. The junction had 9 bases not matched to a gene; V was cut back by 3 bases and J by 2 bases. This CDR3 contains 17 residues. Per the germline V gene, CDR1 is KGHSH and CDR2 is LQKENI. CDR3 protein: CASSPPGLAIYTDTQYF. In DNA, the CDR3 is TGTGCCAGCTCACCTCCCGGACTAGCGATATACACAGATACGCAGTATTTT. Supplemented by reference TRBV18 and TRBJ2-3, the full variable domain reads NAGVMQNPRHLVRRRGQEARLRCSPMKGHSHVYWYRQLPEEGLKFMVYLQKENIIDESGMPKERFSAEFPKEGPSILRIQQVVRGDSAAYFCASSPPGLAIYTDTQYFGPGTRLTVL.

This chain joins TRBV25-1 and TRBJ2-5, with D unclear. Germline CDR1 reads MGHDK; CDR2 reads SYGVNS. Trimming shortened V by 8 bases and J by 1 base, and 5 bases separated the two germline ends. CDR3 length: 11 residues. CDR3 loop: CASGPQETQYF. CDR3 in DNA: TGTGCCAGCGGGCCCCAAGAGACCCAGTACTTC.

The rearrangement links TRBV12-3 or TRBV12-4 to TRBJ1-1; TRBD1 matches at 7 bases. The CDR3 has 14 residues. The junction had 7 bases not matched to a gene; V was cut back by 7 bases and J by 2 bases. The CDR3 DNA reads TGTGCCAGCAAGCACCGGGACAGAAACACTGAAGCTTTCTTT. It specifies CASKHRDRNTEAFF.

V gene TRBV19 combines with J gene TRBJ1-5, with D possibly matching TRBD1 (6 bases). Germline CDR1 and CDR2: LNHDA and SQIVND (reference sequence). With 3 bases removed from V and 6 bases from J, the gap between germline ends came to 12 bases. The CDR3 has 14 residues. This CDR3 is CASSIGTQGQPQHF. The DNA for the CDR3 is TGTGCCAGTAGTATTGGGACACAAGGTCAGCCCCAGCATTTT. Full variable domain (rest looked up from reference TRBV19 and TRBJ1-5): DGGITQSPKYLFRKEGQNVTLSCEQNLNHDAMYWYRQDPGQGLRLIYYSQIVNDFQKGDIAEGYSVSREKKESFPLTVTSAQKNPTAFYLCASSIGTQGQPQHFGDGTRLSIL.

This chain connects TRBV14 to TRBJ2-1; 9 nucleotides match TRBD1. The CDR3 is made up of 15 amino acids. J was trimmed by 4 bases and V by 2 bases; bases with no gene match: 3. In germline, CDR1 is SGHDN, CDR2 FVKESK. As DNA, the CDR3 is TGTGCCAGCAGCCAAAACAGGGGGCGATACAATGAGCAGTTCTTC. It translates to CASSQNRGRYNEQFF.

This clonotype was seen only a few times. CDR3 nucleotides: TGTGCCAACCCGGGACAGGGGTGGTACGAGCAGTACTTC. This sequence encodes CANPGQGWYEQYF. V usage is TRBV27 and J usage is TRBJ2-7; 10 nucleotides agree with TRBD1. J lost 4 bases, V lost 10 bases, and 7 bases had no gene match. Germline CDR1 MNHEY, CDR2 SMNVEV (reference sequence). This CDR3 has 13 residues.

This clonotype has more than one count but fewer than ten. The chain couples TRBV20-1 to TRBJ2-3, with a tentative D call TRBD2 (7 bases). Between the trimmed V and J ends, which lost 2 bases and 5 bases, there was a span of 14 bases. The germline V gene encodes CDR1 DFQATT and CDR2 SNEGSKA (reference sequence). This CDR3 contains 14 residues. CDR3 protein: CSARPGGQVDTQYF. In DNA, the CDR3 is TGCAGTGCTAGACCCGGGGGGCAGGTAGATACGCAGTATTTT.

By sample share, this clonotype is large. The chain joins TRBV19 to TRBJ2-5; D might be TRBD1 or TRBD2, each matching 6 bases. Germline V gene data show CDR1 as LNHDA and CDR2 as SQIVND (reference sequence). Trimming left V 5 bases short and J 2 bases short, with 18 bases between. The CDR3 is made up of 16 amino acids. For the CDR3, the DNA is TGTGCCAGTAGTCCCGTGAGGGGGGCCGGACAAGAGACCCAGTACTTC. Its translation: CASSPVRGAGQETQYF.